The sequence of this T cell receptor beta chain was determined in a study of control samples from healthy donors and cancer patients. This clone has a handful of counts. Profiling relied on immunoSEQ multiplex PCR, and the TCRdb table lists in-frame clones only, not all of them. The data show around 150,000 clones, about 91% seen once. Germline-derived CDR1 and CDR2 are SGDLS and YYNGEE. This CDR3 has 13 residues. With 0 bases removed from V and 7 bases from J, the gap between germline ends came to 8 bases. The receptor's source is a man aged 18 to 30 in good health. This rearrangement joins TRBV9 to TRBJ1-3; D is undetermined. The sample consisted of blood. CDR3 in amino acids: CASSVVEGNTIYF. The CDR3, as DNA: TGTGCCAGCAGCGTAGTCGAGGGTAACACCATATATTTT. Looking up the rest from reference TRBV9 and TRBJ1-3 gives the full variable domain: DSGVTQTPKHLITATGQRVTLRCSPRSGDLSVYWYQQSLDQGLQFLIQYYNGEERAKGNILERFSAQQFPDLHSELNLSSLELGDSALYFCASSVVEGNTIYFGEGSWLTVV.